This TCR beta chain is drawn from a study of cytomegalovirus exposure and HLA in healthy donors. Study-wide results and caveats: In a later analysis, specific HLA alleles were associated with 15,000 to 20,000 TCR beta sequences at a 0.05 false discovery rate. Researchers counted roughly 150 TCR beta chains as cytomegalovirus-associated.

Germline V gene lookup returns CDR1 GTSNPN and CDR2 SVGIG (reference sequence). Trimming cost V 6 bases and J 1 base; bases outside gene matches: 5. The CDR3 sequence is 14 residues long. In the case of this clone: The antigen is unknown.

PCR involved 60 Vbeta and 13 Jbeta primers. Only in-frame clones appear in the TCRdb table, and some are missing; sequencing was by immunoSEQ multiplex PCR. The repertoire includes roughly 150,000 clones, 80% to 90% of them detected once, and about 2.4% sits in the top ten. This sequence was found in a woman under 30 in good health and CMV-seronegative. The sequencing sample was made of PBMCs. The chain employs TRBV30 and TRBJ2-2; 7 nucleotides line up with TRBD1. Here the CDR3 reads CACQGQMNTGELFF. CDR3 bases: TGTGCCTGCCAGGGACAGATGAACACCGGGGAGCTGTTTTTT.